This TCR beta chain stems from a study of control samples from healthy donors and cancer patients. The protocol was immunoSEQ multiplex PCR, while the TCRdb copy is restricted to in-frame clones and leaves out a portion. This sample has 90,000 to 130,000 clones, with roughly 79% found just once. V was clipped by 5 bases and J by 0 bases; unmatched bases: 4. CDR1 and CDR2 from the germline V gene are SGHAT and FQNNGV. This CDR3 region has 15 residues. This receptor was obtained from a man between 18 and 35 years old in good health. Sequenced input: blood. The genes are TRBV11-2 and TRBJ2-5; 9 bases align to TRBD1. CDR3 sequence (DNA): TGTGCCAGCAGCCCCGGGACAGGGTACCAAGAGACCCAGTACTTC. Its translation: CASSPGTGYQETQYF. The full variable domain, in which reference TRBV11-2 and TRBJ2-5 provide the parts outside the CDR3, is EAGVAQSPRYKIIEKRQSVAFWCNPISGHATLYWYQQILGQGPKLLIQFQNNGVVDDSQLPKDRFSAERLKGVDSTLKIQPAKLEDSAVYLCASSPGTGYQETQYFGPGTRLLVL.